This T cell receptor (beta chain) comes out of a study of blood T cell repertoires in COVID-19. Study overall: Sources were T cells, B-cell-depleted T cells, or PBMCs; the material itself was cDNA or gDNA.

Participant age was roughly 18 to 100 years, and participants resided in fewer than 25 US areas. Assignments of participants to cohorts depended upon their own reported clinical history. Between the trimmed V and J ends, which lost 6 bases and 2 bases, there was a span of 7 bases. Looked up from germline, CDR1 is GTSNPN and CDR2 is SVGIG (reference sequence). There are 11 residues in the CDR3. Under the authors' procedure: Amplification of reference gene primers provided the estimated nucleated cell counts. Measured with immunoSEQ multiplex PCR; TCRdb has only the in-frame clones, and not every one. That table furnishes V, J and clone size, whereas the DNA furnished D and trimming. This sample has more than 250,000 clones, with 70% to 90% found just once.

The clonotype originates from a young man who had recovered from COVID-19. The sequenced sample consisted of PBMCs or T cells enriched from blood (not recorded which). The chain is built from TRBV30 and TRBJ1-2, with no clear D. The CDR3, as DNA: TGTGCCTGTGACTGGAACTATGGCTACACCTTC. This sequence encodes CACDWNYGYTF.